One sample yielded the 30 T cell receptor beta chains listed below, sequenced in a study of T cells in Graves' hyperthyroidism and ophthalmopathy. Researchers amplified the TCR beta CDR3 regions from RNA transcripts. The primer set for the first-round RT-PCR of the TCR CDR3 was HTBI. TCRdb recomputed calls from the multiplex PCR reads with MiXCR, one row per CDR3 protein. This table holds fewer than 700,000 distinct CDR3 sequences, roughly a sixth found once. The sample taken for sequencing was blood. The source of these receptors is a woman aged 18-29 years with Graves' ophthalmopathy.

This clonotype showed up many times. The CDR3, as DNA: TGTGCCAGCAAGGAGCAGGGTAGGAGCTACGAGCAGTACTTC. Amino acid sequence: CASKEQGRSYEQYF. This chain joins TRBV28 and TRBJ2-7; maybe TRBD1 (5 bases). CDR1 is MDHEN and CDR2 is SYDVKM in the germline V gene. Between the trimmed V and J ends, which lost 7 bases and 3 bases, there was a span of 16 bases. The CDR3 has 14 residues. The full variable domain, rest sourced from reference TRBV28 and TRBJ2-7, is DVKVTQSSRYLVKRTGEKVFLECVQDMDHENMFWYRQDPGLGLRLIYFSYDVKMKEKGDIPEGYSVSREKKERFSLILESASTNQTSMYLCASKEQGRSYEQYFGPGTRLTVT.

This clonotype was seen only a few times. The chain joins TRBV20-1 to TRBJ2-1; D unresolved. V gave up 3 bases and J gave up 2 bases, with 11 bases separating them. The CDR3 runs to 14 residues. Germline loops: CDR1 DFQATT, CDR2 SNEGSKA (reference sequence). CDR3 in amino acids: CSASGLYPYNEQFF. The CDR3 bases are TGCAGTGCTAGTGGCCTCTACCCCTACAATGAGCAGTTCTTC.

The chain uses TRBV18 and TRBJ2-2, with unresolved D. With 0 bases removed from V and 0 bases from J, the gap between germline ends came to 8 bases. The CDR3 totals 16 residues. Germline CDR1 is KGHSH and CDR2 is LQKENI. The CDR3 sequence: CASSPPSGANTGELFF. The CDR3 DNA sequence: TGTGCCAGCTCACCACCCTCTGGAGCGAACACCGGGGAGCTGTTTTTT.

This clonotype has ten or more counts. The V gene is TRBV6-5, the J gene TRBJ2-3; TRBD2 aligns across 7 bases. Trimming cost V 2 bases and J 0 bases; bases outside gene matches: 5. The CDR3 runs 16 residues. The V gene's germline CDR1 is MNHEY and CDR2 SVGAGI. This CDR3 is CASSYRTRSSTDTQYF. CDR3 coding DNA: TGTGCCAGCAGTTACCGGACTAGGAGTAGCACAGATACGCAGTATTTT.

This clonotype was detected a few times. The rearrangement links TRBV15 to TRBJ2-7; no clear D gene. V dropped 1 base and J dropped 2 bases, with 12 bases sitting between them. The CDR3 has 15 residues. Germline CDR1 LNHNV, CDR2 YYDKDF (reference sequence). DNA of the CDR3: TGTGCCACCAGCAGAGGCCGGGCCCCGGCCTACGAGCAGTACTTC. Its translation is CATSRGRAPAYEQYF.

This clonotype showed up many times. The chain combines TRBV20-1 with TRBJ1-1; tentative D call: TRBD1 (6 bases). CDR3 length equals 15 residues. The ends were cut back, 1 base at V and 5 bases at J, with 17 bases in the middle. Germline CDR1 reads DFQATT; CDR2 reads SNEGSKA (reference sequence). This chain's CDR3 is CSARGIGGIGTEAFF. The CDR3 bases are TGCAGTGCTAGAGGAATCGGGGGCATAGGGACTGAAGCTTTCTTT.

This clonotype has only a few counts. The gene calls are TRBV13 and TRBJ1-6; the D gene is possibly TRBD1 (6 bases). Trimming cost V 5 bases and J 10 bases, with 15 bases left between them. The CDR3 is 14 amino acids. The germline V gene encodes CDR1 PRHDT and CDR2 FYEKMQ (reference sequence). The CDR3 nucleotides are TGTGCCAGCAGCCCTGGGGCAGGGGAATCACCCCTCCACTTT. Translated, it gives CASSPGAGESPLHF.

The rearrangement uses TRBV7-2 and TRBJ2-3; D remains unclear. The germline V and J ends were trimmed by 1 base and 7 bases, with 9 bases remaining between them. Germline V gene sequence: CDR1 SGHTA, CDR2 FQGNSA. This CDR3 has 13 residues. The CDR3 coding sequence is TGTGCCAGCAGCTTAGTGGGGAAAAATACGCAGTATTTT. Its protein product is CASSLVGKNTQYF.

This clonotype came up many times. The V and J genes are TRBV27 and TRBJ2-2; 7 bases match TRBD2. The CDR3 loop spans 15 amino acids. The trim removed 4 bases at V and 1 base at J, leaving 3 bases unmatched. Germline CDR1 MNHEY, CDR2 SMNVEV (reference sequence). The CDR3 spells CASSWDYMNTGELFF. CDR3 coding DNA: TGTGCCAGCAGTTGGGACTATATGAACACCGGGGAGCTGTTTTTT.

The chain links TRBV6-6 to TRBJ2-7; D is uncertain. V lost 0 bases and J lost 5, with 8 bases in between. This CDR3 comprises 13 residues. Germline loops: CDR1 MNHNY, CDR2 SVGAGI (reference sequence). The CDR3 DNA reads TGTGCCAGCAGTTACTCGCGGCTCAACGAGCAGTACTTC. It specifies CASSYSRLNEQYF.

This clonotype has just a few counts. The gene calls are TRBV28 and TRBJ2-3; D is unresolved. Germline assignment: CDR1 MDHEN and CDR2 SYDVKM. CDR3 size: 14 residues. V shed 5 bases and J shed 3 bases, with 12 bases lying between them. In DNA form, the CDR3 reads TGTGCCAGCAGTGCCCGGAAGGGTACAGATACGCAGTATTTT. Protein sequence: CASSARKGTDTQYF.

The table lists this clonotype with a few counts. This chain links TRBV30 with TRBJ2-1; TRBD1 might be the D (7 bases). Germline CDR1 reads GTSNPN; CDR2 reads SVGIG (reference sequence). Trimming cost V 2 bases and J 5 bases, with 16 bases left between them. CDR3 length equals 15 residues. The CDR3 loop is CAWSKDRVADNEQFF. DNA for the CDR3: TGTGCCTGGAGTAAAGACAGGGTAGCGGACAATGAGCAGTTCTTC.

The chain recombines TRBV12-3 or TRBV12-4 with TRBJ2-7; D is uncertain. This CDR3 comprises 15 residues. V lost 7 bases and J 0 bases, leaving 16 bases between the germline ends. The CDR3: CASTPTGGSSYEQYF. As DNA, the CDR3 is TGTGCCAGCACTCCTACGGGCGGTAGCTCCTACGAGCAGTACTTC.

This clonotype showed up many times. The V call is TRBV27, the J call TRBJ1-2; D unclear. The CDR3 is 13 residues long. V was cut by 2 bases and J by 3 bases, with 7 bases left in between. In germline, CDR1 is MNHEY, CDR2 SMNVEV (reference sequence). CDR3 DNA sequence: TGTGCCAGCAGTTTAAACGGTGACTATGGCTACACCTTC. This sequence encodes CASSLNGDYGYTF.

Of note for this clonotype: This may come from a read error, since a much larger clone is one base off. The CDR3 sequence is CASSDQLAASYNEQLF. The CDR3 nucleotides read TGTGCCAGCAGTGACCAACTAGCGGCCTCCTACAATGAGCAGCTCTTC. The rearrangement joins TRBV6-1 to TRBJ2-1, with 8 bases aligning to TRBD2. Germline loops: CDR1 MNHNS, CDR2 SASEGT. This CDR3 contains 16 residues.

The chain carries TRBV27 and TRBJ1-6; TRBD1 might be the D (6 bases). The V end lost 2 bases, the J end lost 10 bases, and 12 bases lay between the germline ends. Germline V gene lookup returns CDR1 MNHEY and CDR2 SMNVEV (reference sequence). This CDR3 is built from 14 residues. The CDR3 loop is CASSLVARGSPLHF. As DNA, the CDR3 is TGTGCCAGCAGTTTAGTCGCGAGGGGGTCACCCCTCCACTTT.

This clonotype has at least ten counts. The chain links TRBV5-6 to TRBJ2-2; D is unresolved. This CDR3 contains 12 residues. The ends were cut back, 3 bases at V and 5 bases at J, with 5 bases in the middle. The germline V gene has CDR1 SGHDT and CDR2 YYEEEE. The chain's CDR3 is CASSSPTGELFF. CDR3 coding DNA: TGTGCCAGCAGCTCGCCTACCGGGGAGCTGTTTTTT.

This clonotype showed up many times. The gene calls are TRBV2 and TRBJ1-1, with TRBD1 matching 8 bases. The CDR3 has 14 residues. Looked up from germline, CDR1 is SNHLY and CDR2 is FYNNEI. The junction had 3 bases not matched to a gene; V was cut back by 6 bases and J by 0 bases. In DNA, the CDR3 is TGTGCCAGCAGGGACAGGGACATGAACACTGAAGCTTTCTTT. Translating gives CASRDRDMNTEAFF.

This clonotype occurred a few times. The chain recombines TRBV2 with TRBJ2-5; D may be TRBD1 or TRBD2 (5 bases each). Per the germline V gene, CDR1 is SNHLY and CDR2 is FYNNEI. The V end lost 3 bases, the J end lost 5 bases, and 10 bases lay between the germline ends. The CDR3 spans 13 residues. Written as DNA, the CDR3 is TGTGCCAGCAGTGAGACAGCGGCTGAGACCCAGTACTTC. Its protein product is CASSETAAETQYF.

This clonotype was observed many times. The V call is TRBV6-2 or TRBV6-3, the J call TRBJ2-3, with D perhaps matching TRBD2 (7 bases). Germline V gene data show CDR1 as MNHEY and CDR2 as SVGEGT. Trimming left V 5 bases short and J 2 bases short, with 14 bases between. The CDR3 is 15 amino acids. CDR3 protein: CASSQRGAPTDTQYF. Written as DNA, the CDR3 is TGTGCCAGCAGTCAACGGGGGGCCCCCACAGATACGCAGTATTTT.

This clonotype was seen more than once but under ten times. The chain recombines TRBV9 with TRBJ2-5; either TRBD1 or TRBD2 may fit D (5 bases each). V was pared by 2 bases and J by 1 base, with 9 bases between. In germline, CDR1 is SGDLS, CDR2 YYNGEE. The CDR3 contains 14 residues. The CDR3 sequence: CASSVSGTQETQYF. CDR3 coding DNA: TGTGCCAGCAGCGTTAGTGGGACCCAAGAGACCCAGTACTTC. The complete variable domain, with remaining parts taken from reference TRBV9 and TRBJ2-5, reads DSGVTQTPKHLITATGQRVTLRCSPRSGDLSVYWYQQSLDQGLQFLIQYYNGEERAKGNILERFSAQQFPDLHSELNLSSLELGDSALYFCASSVSGTQETQYFGPGTRLLVL.

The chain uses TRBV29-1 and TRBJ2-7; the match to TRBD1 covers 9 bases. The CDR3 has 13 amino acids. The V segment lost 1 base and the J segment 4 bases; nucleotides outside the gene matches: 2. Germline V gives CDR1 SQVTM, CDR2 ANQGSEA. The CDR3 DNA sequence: TGCAGCGTTGAAGGGGACAGGGTTTACGAGCAGTACTTC. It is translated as CSVEGDRVYEQYF.

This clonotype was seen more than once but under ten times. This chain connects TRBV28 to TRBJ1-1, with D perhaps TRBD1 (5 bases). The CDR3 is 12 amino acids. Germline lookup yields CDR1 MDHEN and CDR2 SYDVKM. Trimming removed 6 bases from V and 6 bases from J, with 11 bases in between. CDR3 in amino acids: CASSSTGAEAFF. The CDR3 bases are TGTGCCAGCAGCTCTACGGGGGCTGAAGCTTTCTTT.

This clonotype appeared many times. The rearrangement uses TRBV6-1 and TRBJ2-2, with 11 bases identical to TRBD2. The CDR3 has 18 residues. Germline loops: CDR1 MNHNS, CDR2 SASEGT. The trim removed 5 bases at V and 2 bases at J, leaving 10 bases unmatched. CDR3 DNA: TGTGCCAGCAGTCGTGAGCTAGCGGGGGGTTTTAACACCGGGGAGCTGTTTTTT. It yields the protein CASSRELAGGFNTGELFF.

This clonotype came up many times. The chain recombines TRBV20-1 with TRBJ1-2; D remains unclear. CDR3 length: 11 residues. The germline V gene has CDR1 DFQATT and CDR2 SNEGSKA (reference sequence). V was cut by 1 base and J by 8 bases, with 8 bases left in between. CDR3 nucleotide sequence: TGCAGTGCTAGAGCCAGTGGCGGCTACACCTTC. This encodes CSARASGGYTF.

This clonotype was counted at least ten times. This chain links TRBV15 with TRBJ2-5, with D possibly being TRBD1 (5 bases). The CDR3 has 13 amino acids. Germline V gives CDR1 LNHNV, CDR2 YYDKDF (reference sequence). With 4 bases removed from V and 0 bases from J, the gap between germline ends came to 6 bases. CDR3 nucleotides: TGTGCCACCAGCACAGGGTACCAAGAGACCCAGTACTTC. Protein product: CATSTGYQETQYF.

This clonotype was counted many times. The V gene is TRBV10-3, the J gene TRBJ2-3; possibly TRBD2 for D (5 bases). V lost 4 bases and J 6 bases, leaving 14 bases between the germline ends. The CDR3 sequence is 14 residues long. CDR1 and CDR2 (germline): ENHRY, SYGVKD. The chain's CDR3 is CAISGSTRGDTQYF. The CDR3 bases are TGTGCCATCAGTGGTAGCACCAGAGGGGATACGCAGTATTTT.

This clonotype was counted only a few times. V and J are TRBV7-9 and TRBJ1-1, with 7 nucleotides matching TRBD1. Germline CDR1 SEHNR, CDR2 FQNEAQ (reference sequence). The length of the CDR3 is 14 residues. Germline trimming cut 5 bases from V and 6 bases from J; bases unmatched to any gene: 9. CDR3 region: CASSPTGWTPEAFF. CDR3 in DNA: TGTGCCAGCAGCCCGACAGGGTGGACCCCTGAAGCTTTCTTT.

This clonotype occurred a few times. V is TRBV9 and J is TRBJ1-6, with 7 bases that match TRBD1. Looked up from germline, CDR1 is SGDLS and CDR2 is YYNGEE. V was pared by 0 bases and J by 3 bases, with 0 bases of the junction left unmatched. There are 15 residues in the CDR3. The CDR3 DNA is TGTGCCAGCAGCGTAGACAGGGGCTATAATTCACCCCTCCACTTT. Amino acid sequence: CASSVDRGYNSPLHF.

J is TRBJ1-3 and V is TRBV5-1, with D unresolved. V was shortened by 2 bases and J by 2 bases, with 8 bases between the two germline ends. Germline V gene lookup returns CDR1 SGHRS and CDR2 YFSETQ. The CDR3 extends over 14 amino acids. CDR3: CASSLEGPGNTIYF. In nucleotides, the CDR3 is TGCGCCAGCAGCTTAGAGGGCCCTGGAAACACCATATATTTT. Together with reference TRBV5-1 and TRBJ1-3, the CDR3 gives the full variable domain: KAGVTQTPRYLIKTRGQQVTLSCSPISGHRSVSWYQQTPGQGLQFLFEYFSETQRNKGNFPGRFSGRQFSNSRSEMNVSTLELGDSALYLCASSLEGPGNTIYFGEGSWLTVV.